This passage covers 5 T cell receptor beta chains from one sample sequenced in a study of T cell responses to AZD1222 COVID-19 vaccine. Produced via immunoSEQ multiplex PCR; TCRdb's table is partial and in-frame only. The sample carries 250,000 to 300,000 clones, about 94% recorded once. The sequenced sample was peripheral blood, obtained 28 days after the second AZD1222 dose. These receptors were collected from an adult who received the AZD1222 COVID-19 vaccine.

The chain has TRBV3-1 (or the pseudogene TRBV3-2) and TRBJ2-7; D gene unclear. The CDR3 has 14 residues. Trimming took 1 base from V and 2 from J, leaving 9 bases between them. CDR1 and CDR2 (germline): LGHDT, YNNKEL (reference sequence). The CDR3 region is CASSQGYITYEQYF. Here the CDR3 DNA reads TGTGCCAGCAGCCAAGGATATATAACCTACGAGCAGTACTTC.

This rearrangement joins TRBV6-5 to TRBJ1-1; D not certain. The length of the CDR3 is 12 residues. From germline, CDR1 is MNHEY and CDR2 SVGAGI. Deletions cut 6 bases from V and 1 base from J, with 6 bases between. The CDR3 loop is CASSSGNTEAFF. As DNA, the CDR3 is TGTGCCAGCAGCTCAGGGAACACTGAAGCTTTCTTT.

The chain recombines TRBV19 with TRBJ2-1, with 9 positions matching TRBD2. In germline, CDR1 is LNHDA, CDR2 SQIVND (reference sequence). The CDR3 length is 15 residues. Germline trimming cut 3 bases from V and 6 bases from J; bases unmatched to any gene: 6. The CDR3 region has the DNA TGTGCCAGTAGTATTTCGGGACTAGCCCCCAATGAGCAGTTCTTC. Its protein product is CASSISGLAPNEQFF.

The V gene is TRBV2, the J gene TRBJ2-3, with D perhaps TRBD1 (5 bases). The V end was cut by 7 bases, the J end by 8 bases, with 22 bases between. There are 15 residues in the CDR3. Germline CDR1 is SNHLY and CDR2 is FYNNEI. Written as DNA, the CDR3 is TGTGCCAGCAAGGCCCAGATTAGGGGATCTGGTACGCAGTATTTT. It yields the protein CASKAQIRGSGTQYF.

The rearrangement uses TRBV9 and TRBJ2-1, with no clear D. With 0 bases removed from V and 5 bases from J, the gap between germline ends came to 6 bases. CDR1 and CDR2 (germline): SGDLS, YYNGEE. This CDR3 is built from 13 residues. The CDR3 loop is CASSVEIHNEQFF. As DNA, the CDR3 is TGTGCCAGCAGCGTAGAGATCCACAATGAGCAGTTCTTC.